Listed here are 17 T cell receptor beta chains from one sample, sequenced in a study of blood T cell repertoires in COVID-19. Assay: immunoSEQ multiplex PCR; the TCRdb copy retains only in-frame clones and omits some. The profile shows roughly 65,000 clones, more than 75% of them singletons. Sequenced input: peripheral blood. These receptors all come from a human donor in a cohort sampled during active COVID-19.

This sequence joins TRBV2 and TRBJ2-3; the D is unclear. Between the trimmed V and J ends, which lost 3 bases and 2 bases, there was a span of 12 bases. Germline CDR1 is SNHLY and CDR2 is FYNNEI. This CDR3 is 15 amino acids long. This CDR3 is CASSEAIIITDTQYF. Here the CDR3 DNA reads TGTGCCAGCAGTGAGGCCATTATCATCACAGATACGCAGTATTTT.

The rearrangement links TRBV5-1 to TRBJ2-7, with D possibly matching TRBD1 (6 bases). CDR3 length: 14 amino acids. V dropped 4 bases and J dropped 6 bases, with 17 bases sitting between them. Germline loops: CDR1 SGHRS, CDR2 YFSETQ. The CDR3 region is CASSPAPQGPEQYF. In nucleotides, the CDR3 is TGCGCCAGCAGCCCAGCTCCACAGGGACCCGAGCAGTACTTC.

This chain connects TRBV27 to TRBJ1-1; TRBD1 matches at 8 bases. V lost 5 bases to trimming and J lost 2 bases; unmatched junction nucleotides: 7. The CDR3 consists of 15 residues. The germline V gene has CDR1 MNHEY and CDR2 SMNVEV (reference sequence). CDR3 loop: CASSPRTGFNTEAFF. The DNA for the CDR3 is TGTGCCAGCAGTCCGAGGACAGGGTTTAACACTGAAGCTTTCTTT.

V is TRBV7-8 and J is TRBJ1-2; D gene unclear. The CDR3 length is 16 residues. Germline loops: CDR1 SGHVS, CDR2 FQNEAQ. Trimming removed 2 bases at V and 1 base at J, with 14 bases between. The CDR3 protein is CASSLYSGGSNYGYTF. DNA for the CDR3: TGTGCCAGCAGCTTATACTCCGGCGGAAGTAACTATGGCTACACCTTC.

V and J are TRBV4-1 and TRBJ2-2, with D possibly being TRBD2 (5 bases). Germline V CDR1 and CDR2: MGHRA, YSYEKL. V was pared by 1 base and J by 7 bases, with 19 bases between. The CDR3 sequence is 17 residues long. In nucleotides, the CDR3 is TGCGCCAGCAGCCAAGCCGGGCTCCGCAACCGGGGCGGGGAGCTGTTTTTT. Protein sequence: CASSQAGLRNRGGELFF.

The chain carries TRBV19 and TRBJ2-3; D might be TRBD2 (5 bases). V lost 4 bases, J lost 0 bases, and 14 bases lay in between. The CDR3 consists of 16 residues. The germline CDR1 and CDR2 sequences are LNHDA and SQIVND (reference sequence). For the CDR3, the DNA is TGTGCCAGTAGTACCCAGAGGGAGCGGAGCACAGATACGCAGTATTTT. Translated: CASSTQRERSTDTQYF.

This chain joins TRBV3-1 (or the pseudogene TRBV3-2) and TRBJ2-1; 11 bases line up with TRBD2. This CDR3 comprises 15 residues. V dropped 4 bases and J dropped 5; count of bases not matched to a gene: 4. The germline V gene encodes CDR1 LGHDT and CDR2 YNNKEL (reference sequence). The DNA of the CDR3 is TGTGCCAGCAGCCCACTAGCGGGAGACAACAATGAGCAGTTCTTC. As protein: CASSPLAGDNNEQFF.

V gene TRBV5-6 combines with J gene TRBJ2-1; TRBD1 aligns across 7 bases. CDR3 length: 17 amino acids. Germline V gene lookup returns CDR1 SGHDT and CDR2 YYEEEE. The V and J ends lost 0 bases and 10 bases, in that order; junction bases with no gene match: 16. Written as DNA, the CDR3 is TGTGCCAGCAGCTTGGGAGGGGCCTGGGCAGGGGGTTGGGAGCAGTTCTTC. Residues: CASSLGGAWAGGWEQFF.

V usage is TRBV18 and J usage is TRBJ2-7; 11 bases map to TRBD2. The CDR3 runs to 15 residues. CDR1 and CDR2 from the germline V gene are KGHSH and LQKENI. The V segment lost 6 bases and the J segment 0 bases; nucleotides outside the gene matches: 4. The CDR3 loop reads CASSAGLADSYEQYF. DNA for the CDR3: TGTGCCAGCTCGGCGGGACTAGCGGACTCCTACGAGCAGTACTTC. The variable domain in full, completed from reference TRBV18 and TRBJ2-7, reads NAGVMQNPRHLVRRRGQEARLRCSPMKGHSHVYWYRQLPEEGLKFMVYLQKENIIDESGMPKERFSAEFPKEGPSILRIQQVVRGDSAAYFCASSAGLADSYEQYFGPGTRLTVT.

This chain joins TRBV3-1 (or the pseudogene TRBV3-2) and TRBJ2-2; maybe TRBD1 (5 bases). V shed 2 bases and J shed 6 bases, with 10 bases lying between them. Germline V gives CDR1 LGHDT, CDR2 YNNKEL (reference sequence). This CDR3 contains 14 residues. The CDR3 bases are TGTGCCAGCAGCCAACGCAGGGTCCCCGGGGAGCTGTTTTTT. Translated, it gives CASSQRRVPGELFF.

The chain employs TRBV19 and TRBJ2-1; 11 bases align to TRBD2. Germline CDR1 LNHDA, CDR2 SQIVND (reference sequence). The CDR3 sequence is 15 residues long. The ends lost 3 bases at V and 3 bases at J; junction bases unmatched: 1. The CDR3 DNA is TGTGCCAGTAGTATGACTAGCGGGGACTACAATGAGCAGTTCTTC. Translating it yields CASSMTSGDYNEQFF.

This chain links TRBV18 with TRBJ1-5; the match to TRBD1 covers 9 bases. CDR1 is KGHSH, CDR2 LQKENI, per germline. Unmatched junction bases numbered 7, after V lost 4 bases and J lost 3 bases. The CDR3 totals 16 residues. CDR3 residues: CASSLGQGKNNQPQHF. The DNA for the CDR3 is TGTGCCAGCTCACTGGGACAGGGCAAAAACAATCAGCCCCAGCATTTT.

The gene calls are TRBV6-5 and TRBJ1-1, with 7 bases identical to TRBD1. CDR1 MNHEY and CDR2 SVGAGI come from the germline V gene. V was pared by 5 bases and J by 1 base, with 7 bases of the junction left unmatched. The CDR3 is 15 amino acids. CDR3 sequence reads: CASSTTGAKNTEAFF. The DNA of the CDR3 is TGTGCCAGCAGTACCACAGGGGCCAAGAACACTGAAGCTTTCTTT.

The CDR3 protein is CASSPREWGTDTQYF. The CDR3 DNA reads TGTGCCAGCAGCCCTCGGGAGTGGGGCACAGATACGCAGTATTTT. The V gene is TRBV7-9, the J gene TRBJ2-3; D possibly corresponds to TRBD2 (6 bases). From germline, CDR1 is SEHNR and CDR2 FQNEAQ (reference sequence). The V end lost 5 bases, the J end lost 1 base, and 13 bases lay between the germline ends. The CDR3 loop spans 15 amino acids.

V is TRBV28 and J is TRBJ2-1, with 9 bases matching TRBD1. This CDR3 has 13 residues. V was clipped by 4 bases and J by 12 bases; unmatched bases: 7. The germline V gene has CDR1 MDHEN and CDR2 SYDVKM. The CDR3 here is CASSSGQGIWQFF. CDR3 sequence (DNA): TGTGCCAGCAGTTCGGGACAGGGAATTTGGCAGTTCTTC. The variable domain in full, completed from reference TRBV28 and TRBJ2-1, reads DVKVTQSSRYLVKRTGEKVFLECVQDMDHENMFWYRQDPGLGLRLIYFSYDVKMKEKGDIPEGYSVSREKKERFSLILESASTNQTSMYLCASSSGQGIWQFFGPGTRLTVL.

J is TRBJ1-5 and V is TRBV6-5; 7 bases match TRBD1. V shed 9 bases and J 6 bases; nucleotides not matched to a gene: 14. The V gene's germline CDR1 is MNHEY and CDR2 SVGAGI. The CDR3 has 15 residues. The DNA for the CDR3 is TGTGCCAGTGACAGGGTTTGGGACACGGGTCAGCCCCAGCATTTT. It is translated as CASDRVWDTGQPQHF.

This clone was counted at least ten times. The chain links TRBV11-2 to TRBJ2-5, with 7 bases that match TRBD2. The length of the CDR3 is 16 residues. The trim removed 3 bases at V and 6 bases at J, leaving 13 bases unmatched. Per the germline V gene, CDR1 is SGHAT and CDR2 is FQNNGV. This CDR3 reads CASSFVRGGSGKTQYF. CDR3 coding DNA: TGTGCCAGCAGCTTCGTACGGGGCGGGAGCGGGAAGACCCAGTACTTC. The variable domain in full, completed from reference TRBV11-2 and TRBJ2-5, reads EAGVAQSPRYKIIEKRQSVAFWCNPISGHATLYWYQQILGQGPKLLIQFQNNGVVDDSQLPKDRFSAERLKGVDSTLKIQPAKLEDSAVYLCASSFVRGGSGKTQYFGPGTRLLVL.